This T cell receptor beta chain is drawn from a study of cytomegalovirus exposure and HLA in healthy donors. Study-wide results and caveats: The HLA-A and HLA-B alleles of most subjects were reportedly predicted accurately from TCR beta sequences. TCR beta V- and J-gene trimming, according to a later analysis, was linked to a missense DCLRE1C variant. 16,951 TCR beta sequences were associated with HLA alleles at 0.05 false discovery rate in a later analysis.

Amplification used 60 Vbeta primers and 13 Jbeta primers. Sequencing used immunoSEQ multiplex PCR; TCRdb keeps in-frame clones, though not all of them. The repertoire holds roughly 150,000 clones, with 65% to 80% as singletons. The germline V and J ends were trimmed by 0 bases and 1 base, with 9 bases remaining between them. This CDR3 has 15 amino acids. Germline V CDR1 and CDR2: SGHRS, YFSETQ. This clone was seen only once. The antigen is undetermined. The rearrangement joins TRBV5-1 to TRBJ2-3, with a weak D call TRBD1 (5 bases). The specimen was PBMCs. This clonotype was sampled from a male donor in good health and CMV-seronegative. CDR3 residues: CASSLGIGGTDTQYF. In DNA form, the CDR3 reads TGCGCCAGCAGCTTGGGGATAGGGGGCACAGATACGCAGTATTTT.